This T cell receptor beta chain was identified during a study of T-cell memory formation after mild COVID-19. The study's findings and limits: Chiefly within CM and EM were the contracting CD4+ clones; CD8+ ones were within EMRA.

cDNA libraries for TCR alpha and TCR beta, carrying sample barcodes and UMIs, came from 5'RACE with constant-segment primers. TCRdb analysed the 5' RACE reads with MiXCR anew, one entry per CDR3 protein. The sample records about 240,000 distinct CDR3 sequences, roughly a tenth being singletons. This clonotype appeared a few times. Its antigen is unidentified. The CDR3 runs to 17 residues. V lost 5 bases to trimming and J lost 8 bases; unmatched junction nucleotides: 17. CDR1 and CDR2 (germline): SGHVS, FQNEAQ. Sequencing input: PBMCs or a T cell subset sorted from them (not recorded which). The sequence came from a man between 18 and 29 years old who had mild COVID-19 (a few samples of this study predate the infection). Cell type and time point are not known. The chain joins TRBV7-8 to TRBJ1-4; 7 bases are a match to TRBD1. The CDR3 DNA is TGTGCCAGCAGCACCCGGACAGGCCTAGGCGGGGGCGAAAAACTGTTTTTT. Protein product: CASSTRTGLGGGEKLFF.